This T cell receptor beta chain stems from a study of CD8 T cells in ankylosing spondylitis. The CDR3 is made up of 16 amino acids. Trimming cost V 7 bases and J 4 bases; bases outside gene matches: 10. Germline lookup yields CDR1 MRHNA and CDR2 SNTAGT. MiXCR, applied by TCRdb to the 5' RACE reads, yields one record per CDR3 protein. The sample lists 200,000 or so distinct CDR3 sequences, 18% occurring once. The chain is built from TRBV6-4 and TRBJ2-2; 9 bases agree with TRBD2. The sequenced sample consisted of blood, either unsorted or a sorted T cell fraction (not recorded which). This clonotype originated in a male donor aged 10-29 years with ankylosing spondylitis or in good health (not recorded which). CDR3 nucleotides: TGTGCCAGCATCTTCGAGCGGGAGGAGGTCACCGGGGAGCTGTTTTTT. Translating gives CASIFEREEVTGELFF.